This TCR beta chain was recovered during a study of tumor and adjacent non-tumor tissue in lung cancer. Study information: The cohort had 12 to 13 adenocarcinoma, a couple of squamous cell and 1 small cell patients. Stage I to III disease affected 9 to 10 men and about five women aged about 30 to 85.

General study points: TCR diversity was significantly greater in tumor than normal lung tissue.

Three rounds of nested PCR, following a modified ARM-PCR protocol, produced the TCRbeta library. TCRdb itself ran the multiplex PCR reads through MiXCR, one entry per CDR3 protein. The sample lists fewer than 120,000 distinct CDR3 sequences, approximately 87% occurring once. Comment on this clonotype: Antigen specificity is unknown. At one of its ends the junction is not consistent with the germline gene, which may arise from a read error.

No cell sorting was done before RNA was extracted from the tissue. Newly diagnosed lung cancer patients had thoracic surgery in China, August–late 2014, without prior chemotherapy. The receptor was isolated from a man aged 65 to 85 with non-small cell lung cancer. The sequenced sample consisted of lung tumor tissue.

The CDR3 DNA reads as TGTGCCTCTCTGGAAGACTTTGTCAATGAGCAATTCTTC. The encoded protein is CASLEDFVNEQFF. The chain is built from TRBV10-3 and TRBJ2-1; D gene ambiguous. Per the germline V gene, CDR1 is ENHRY and CDR2 is SYGVKD. This CDR3 comprises 13 residues.